This T cell receptor (beta chain) is drawn from a study of neoadjuvant anti-PD-1 for oral cavity cancer (dated by TCRdb to the early 2020s). Background for the entire study: Before curative-intent surgical resection, most patients were given three to four biweekly doses of nivolumab at 3 mg/kg. A fourth nivolumab dose was given around day 43 to patients without progression, and definitive surgical resection was performed in those patients on days 50-56. Responders were defined as patients with complete response, partial response or stable disease by RECIST 1.1; non-responders were defined as patients with progression. The parent correlative cohort included approximately 13 patients, with an approximately 31% response rate. General study outcomes and caveats: Only a few patients per response group were included in the TCR analyses, and the authors called for validation in larger cohorts. Higher pretreatment blood TCRbeta clonality and lower post-treatment tumor TCRbeta clonality were correlated with higher pretreatment blood Treg/Th17 ratios. After neoadjuvant nivolumab, significantly higher T cell clonality (Gini index) was found within PBMCs in non-responders than in responders.

For deep sequencing, PBMC libraries mostly used 400 to 500 ng of input genomic DNA, with six replicates for each sample. The immunoSEQ hsTCRbeta kit was used to prepare TCRbeta libraries according to the manufacturer's instructions. The completed libraries were mixed into a single pool at 3 nM, then sequenced with an Illumina NovaSeq 6000 S4 flow cell. On the study's bioinformatics: The immunoSEQ Analyzer handled quality control and preprocessing of the raw data. The analysis was limited to productive rearrangements, and each clonotype was defined by a unique CDR3 amino acid sequence. Using the R package tcR, the researchers computed the Gini-Simpson index as their estimate of repertoire clonality. Student's t test was used to compare Gini indices, and Pearson correlation was used to assess associations with tumor size change. TCRdb's version of the immuneACCESS table is confined to in-frame rearrangements and falls short of the full clone set. An unresolved V gene accounts for under half of the shortfall where checked; the remainder is of unknown origin. V and J calls and clone size are as listed in that table; D and trimming were resolved from the DNA. This sample holds about 39,000 clones; 60% to 80% were observed only once. The top ten clones comprise roughly 5% of the sample.

The sample's time point label, decoded: after neoadjuvant nivolumab, at surgical resection. The patients had newly diagnosed stage II-IVA oral cavity squamous cell carcinoma and had not received any prior systemic or radiation treatment. The cohort was made up of patients with locally advanced, HPV-negative oral cavity squamous cell carcinoma. Peripheral blood mononuclear cells were analyzed directly and were not maintained or expanded in culture. The samples were drawn from a longitudinal correlative study tied to a single-arm phase II trial testing neoadjuvant nivolumab in oral cavity squamous cell carcinoma. Subject-matched pre- and post-treatment PBMCs and tumors from three responders and three non-responders were subjected to genomic DNA-based TCRbeta sequencing. Peripheral blood mononuclear cells were collected before nivolumab treatment and were collected again after treatment, at the time of surgery. The Maxwell RSC DNA from Cells kit was used to isolate genomic DNA from PBMCs.

The CDR3 measures 14 amino acids from cysteine to phenylalanine. The kept DNA is CDR3 alone, 42 bases in frame from the first base. V loses 8 bases, J loses 4 bases, and the germline ends lie 14 bases apart. Via the germline V gene, CDR1 is MNHEY and CDR2 SVGAGI. On this clone: Its target antigen remains unknown. Per-base qualities were not stored, and no clone one base away is much larger.

The TCR was taken from a person between 35 and 79 years old with oral cavity squamous cell carcinoma. The input for sequencing was PBMCs, taken after nivolumab (anti-PD-1) treatment. The rearrangement combines TRBV6-5 with TRBJ2-2; the D gene lacks a confident call. In nucleotide form, the sequence is TGTGCCAGCGCCGAGGTACGGAGCACCGGGGAGCTGTTTTTT. Its protein is CASAEVRSTGELFF.